These T cell receptor beta chains were read from a single sample in a study of cytotoxic CD8 clonotypes in ibrutinib-treated CLL. This table comes from immunoSEQ multiplex PCR, and its TCRdb copy is limited to in-frame clones, with some not included. The data show about 35,000 clones, over 55% seen once. The sequencing here drew on PBMCs, taken at disease progression, from a patient treated with ibrutinib. The receptors derive from a human donor with chronic lymphocytic leukemia. The CDR3 runs from the conserved cysteine through the conserved F or W. A D gene is named only where the DNA matches it firmly. Clone size is given for some rows only: seen once, a few or many times, or a class if the clone is expanded.

>TRBJ2-3|-|TRBV4-2|once
TGTGCCAGCAGCCAGTTCCTAGGGGGGATATTGGCGGATACGCAGTATTTT
CASSQFLGGILADTQYF
>TRBJ1-2|-|TRBV29-1|-
TGCAGCGGCCAGGGTGACTATGGCTACACCTTC
CSGQGDYGYTF
>TRBJ1-1|TRBD1|TRBV6-1|-
TGTGCCAGCCTTGACAGGGGTCGGGACACTGAAGCTTTCTTT
CASLDRGRDTEAFF
>TRBJ2-2|TRBD2|TRBV27|-
TGTGCCAGCAGTTCCCCCGGGACTAGCGGGGGCCTCAGATCGAACACCGGGGAGCTGTTTTTT
CASSSPGTSGGLRSNTGELFF
>TRBJ2-3|-|TRBV14|-
TGTGCCAGCAGCCGCCGGGACTTAATCGGTGAGGGAAGAACAGATACGCAGTATTTT
CASSRRDLIGEGRTDTQYF
>TRBJ2-3|-|TRBV7-6|-
TGTGCCAGCAGCTTAGTCCGGGGGCTTGGGACAGATACGCAGTATTTT
CASSLVRGLGTDTQYF
>TRBJ1-1|-|TRBV5-1|-
TGCGCCAGCAGCCCGGCTCTAGGGGCGAACACTGAAGCTTTCTTT
CASSPALGANTEAFF
>TRBJ1-6|-|TRBV19|-
TGTGCCAGTAGTAACCCCGGGACGGAGTCGTGGAATTCACCCCTCCACTTT
CASSNPGTESWNSPLHF
>TRBJ1-2|TRBD1|TRBV19|-
TGTGCCAGTAGTATGGACAGGTATGGCTACACCTTC
CASSMDRYGYTF
>TRBJ2-7|TRBD1|TRBV25-1|-
TGTGCCAGCAGTCCCAGGGGGCCCCCCGGCGAGCAGTACTTC
CASSPRGPPGEQYF
>TRBJ2-7|-|TRBV10-3|once
TGTGCCATCAGTGAGCAGGGGGAGGGCGAGCAGTACTTC
CAISEQGEGEQYF
>TRBJ1-6|TRBD1|TRBV5-1|-
TGCGCCAGCAGCACGGGACAGTTTCAATCACCCCTCCACTTT
CASSTGQFQSPLHF
>TRBJ2-2|-|TRBV11-1|-
TGTGCCAGCAGCTTAGCGGGGGGGCTGGGCACCGGGGAGCTGTTTTTT
CASSLAGGLGTGELFF
>TRBJ2-7|-|TRBV2|-
TGTGCCAGCATCCCAGGGAAAGTCAGCTCCTACGAGCAGTACTTC
CASIPGKVSSYEQYF
>TRBJ2-1|TRBD2|TRBV19|once
TGTGCCAGTAGTGGGACTAGCGGGGGGCTAGGGGCACACAATGAGCAGTTCTTC
CASSGTSGGLGAHNEQFF
>TRBJ1-6|-|TRBV27|few
TGTGCCAGCAGTCCGACAGCAGATAATTCACCCCTCCACTTT
CASSPTADNSPLHF
>TRBJ1-2|-|TRBV6-5|few
TGTGCCAGCAGTCCCGCGCATCAGGGAGGTTACACCTTC
CASSPAHQGGYTF
>TRBJ1-2|-|TRBV2|-
TGTGCCAGCAGTGGGACGGCCCGCTATGGCTACACCTTC
CASSGTARYGYTF
>TRBJ2-3|TRBD2|TRBV5-1|-
TGCGCCAGCAGCCCCCGGGGAGCGGGGGGCCGAATGCCTCTCACAGATACGCAGTATTTT
CASSPRGAGGRMPLTDTQYF
>TRBJ1-1|-|TRBV5-1|-
TGCGCCAGCAGCTTGGAAGCCCAGGGCTGGAACACTGAAGCTTTCTTT
CASSLEAQGWNTEAFF
>TRBJ2-3|-|TRBV5-1|-
TGCGCCAGCAGCACCAGTGGGGAACTCCCCACAGATACGCAGTATTTT
CASSTSGELPTDTQYF
>TRBJ1-4|-|TRBV6-1|-
TGTGCCAGCAGTGAAGCGTGGGGGACTAATGAAAAACTGTTTTTT
CASSEAWGTNEKLFF
>TRBJ1-2|-|TRBV6-1|-
TGTGCCAGCAGTGAAGAGGGAACAGTCCCATATGGCTACACCTTC
CASSEEGTVPYGYTF
>TRBJ1-1|-|TRBV5-8|-
TGTGCCAGCAGCTGGGCGGACAGCCTCAACACTGAAGCTTTCTTT
CASSWADSLNTEAFF
>TRBJ1-1|-|TRBV6-1|-
TGTGCCGGCCTCACCAACCCGAACACTGAAGCTTTCTTT
CAGLTNPNTEAFF
>TRBJ1-2|TRBD1|TRBV5-4|-
TGTGCCAGCAGCTTGGGCAGGGGGAACTATGGCTACACCTTC
CASSLGRGNYGYTF
>TRBJ1-6|-|TRBV28|few
TGTGCCAGCACCCAGGGACACAATAATTCACCCCTCCACTTT
CASTQGHNNSPLHF
>TRBJ1-1|-|TRBV7-9|-
TGTGCCAGCAGCCATTGGGGGTCTGGCACTGAAGCTTTCTTT
CASSHWGSGTEAFF
>TRBJ2-1|TRBD1|TRBV5-1|-
TGCGCCAGCAGCTTCCAGACAGGGACCAATGAGCAGTTCTTC
CASSFQTGTNEQFF
>TRBJ1-1|-|TRBV5-4|-
TGTGCCAGCGCGCGGGGAAACACTGAAGCTTTCTTT
CASARGNTEAFF
>TRBJ1-5|-|TRBV12-2|few
TGTGCAAGTCGCTCCCGGGACAGGGCCACCTATAGCAATCAGCCCCAGCATTTT
CASRSRDRATYSNQPQHF
>TRBJ1-1|TRBD1|TRBV5-4|-
TGTGCCAGCAGCTTGGGGGACAGGGGGCGCTTGAACACTGAAGCTTTCTTT
CASSLGDRGRLNTEAFF
>TRBJ2-3|-|TRBV5-5|few
TGTGCCAGCAGCTTCCGAGCAGCAGATACGCAGTATTTT
CASSFRAADTQYF
>TRBJ2-2|-|TRBV5-1|-
TGCGCCAGCGTCGGACTGGGAAACACCGGGGAGCTGTTTTTT
CASVGLGNTGELFF
>TRBJ2-7|-|TRBV5-1|-
TGCGCCAGCAGCTTGGAACTTGGACCCCTCGGAGAGCAGTACTTC
CASSLELGPLGEQYF
>TRBJ1-2|TRBD1|TRBV5-1|few
TGCGCCAGCAGCTTGGAGGGGGACAGGGATGGCTACACCTTC
CASSLEGDRDGYTF
>TRBJ2-5|TRBD1|TRBV5-1|-
TGCGCCAGCAGCGGGGGACAGGGTGGAGAGACCCAGTACTTC
CASSGGQGGETQYF